The 2 T cell receptor beta chains listed next were all sequenced from one sample in a study of Ad26.COV2.S vaccination and SARS-CoV-2 variants. Treatment meaning: some 20 received Ad26.COV2.S at low or high dose, single or two shots; about 5 received placebo; per-sample allocation not given. Sample collection was performed on day 63 after the first vaccine or placebo injection. Libraries were prepared by immunoSEQ multiplex PCR; TCRdb keeps only in-frame clonotypes and omits some of them. This sample has some 370,000 clones; about 80% occur once, and the top ten carry about 8%. The sample consisted of peripheral blood, taken in a trial of Ad26.COV2.S vaccine versus placebo. Source of these receptors: a person aged 18-65 years who received the Ad26.COV2.S COVID-19 vaccine or a placebo.

As concerns this clone: A read error may produce the germline difference seen at one junction end. The gene calls are TRBV12-3 or TRBV12-4 and TRBJ2-1, with D tentatively TRBD2 (5 bases). The CDR3 totals 13 residues. The CDR3 reads CASTHASYDEQFF. The CDR3 nucleotides read TGTGCCAGCACCCATGCTAGCTACGATGAGCAGTTCTTC.

This clone was detected once. The chain uses TRBV7-2 and TRBJ2-3; D may be TRBD1 or TRBD2 (5 bases each). The CDR3 consists of 15 residues. The V end was cut by 3 bases, the J end by 6 bases, with 16 bases between. Germline loops: CDR1 SGHTA, CDR2 FQGNSA. This CDR3 is CASSFRDPRWDTQYF. The CDR3 nucleotides are TGTGCCAGCAGCTTCCGGGACCCGCGCTGGGATACGCAGTATTTT.